A selection of T cell receptor beta chains follows, all from one sample in a study of blood T cell repertoires in COVID-19. Repertoires were generated with immunoSEQ multiplex PCR, while TCRdb's copy carries only in-frame clones and drops some. The sample lists some 150,000 clones, about 80% occurring once. The sample consisted of peripheral blood. The source is a woman aged 60 to 75 with COVID-19, enrolled during active disease. Each CDR3 is given with its conserved first and last residue. D genes are given only for firm matches. Size is omitted from some rows. Given values are once, few, many or a class for expanded clones.

v_call: TRBV27
j_call: TRBJ2-7
d_call: NA
clone_size: NA
cdr3_aa: CASRRAGFNEQYF
cdr3_nt: TGTGCCAGCAGGAGGGCTGGGTTCAACGAGCAGTACTTC

v_call: TRBV6-4
j_call: TRBJ2-1
d_call: NA
clone_size: few
cdr3_aa: CASSVGQGRGAEQFF
cdr3_nt: TGTGCCAGCAGTGTTGGGCAGGGCCGCGGGGCGGAGCAGTTCTTC

v_call: TRBV11-2
j_call: TRBJ2-7
d_call: TRBD2
clone_size: many
cdr3_aa: CASSLLPAGDEQYF
cdr3_nt: TGTGCCAGCAGCTTACTCCCAGCGGGAGACGAGCAGTACTTC

v_call: TRBV12-5
j_call: TRBJ1-1
d_call: TRBD1
clone_size: NA
cdr3_aa: CASGPPTGLNTEAFF
cdr3_nt: TGTGCTAGTGGGCCGCCGACAGGGTTGAACACTGAAGCTTTCTTT

v_call: TRBV7-9
j_call: TRBJ1-2
d_call: TRBD1
clone_size: NA
cdr3_aa: CASSLTGANYGYTF
cdr3_nt: TGTGCCAGCAGCTTAACAGGGGCTAACTATGGCTACACCTTC

v_call: TRBV6-4
j_call: TRBJ2-1
d_call: NA
clone_size: NA
cdr3_aa: CASSWLASSYNEQFF
cdr3_nt: TGTGCCAGCAGCTGGCTAGCCAGCTCCTACAATGAGCAGTTCTTC

v_call: TRBV7-9
j_call: TRBJ1-4
d_call: NA
clone_size: NA
cdr3_aa: CASSFREINEKLFF
cdr3_nt: TGTGCCAGCAGCTTCCGGGAGATTAATGAAAAACTGTTTTTT

v_call: TRBV6-5
j_call: TRBJ1-1
d_call: NA
clone_size: NA
cdr3_aa: CATLGQRRTEAFF
cdr3_nt: TGTGCCACCCTGGGACAAAGACGGACTGAAGCTTTCTTT

v_call: TRBV5-1
j_call: TRBJ2-3
d_call: NA
clone_size: once
cdr3_aa: CASSLQTDTQYF
cdr3_nt: TGCGCCAGCAGCTTGCAGACAGATACGCAGTATTTT

v_call: TRBV12-3/TRBV12-4
j_call: TRBJ1-6
d_call: TRBD1
clone_size: NA
cdr3_aa: CASSLGTGSPLHF
cdr3_nt: TGTGCCAGCAGTCTCGGGACAGGTTCACCCCTCCACTTT

v_call: TRBV6-5
j_call: TRBJ1-5
d_call: TRBD1
clone_size: NA
cdr3_aa: CASSRDRGQPQHF
cdr3_nt: TGTGCCAGCAGCAGGGACAGGGGGCAGCCCCAGCATTTT

v_call: TRBV7-8
j_call: TRBJ2-6
d_call: TRBD1
clone_size: NA
cdr3_aa: CASSVNRGSGANVLTF
cdr3_nt: TGTGCCAGCAGCGTCAACAGGGGGTCTGGGGCCAACGTCCTGACTTTC

v_call: TRBV27
j_call: TRBJ1-4
d_call: TRBD1
clone_size: NA
cdr3_aa: CASSPGTGFYGEKLFF
cdr3_nt: TGTGCCAGCAGTCCCGGGACAGGATTTTATGGTGAAAAACTGTTTTTT

v_call: TRBV5-4
j_call: TRBJ2-3
d_call: TRBD2
clone_size: NA
cdr3_aa: CASSFRAGADTQYF
cdr3_nt: TGTGCCAGCAGCTTCCGAGCGGGGGCAGATACGCAGTATTTT

v_call: TRBV7-8
j_call: TRBJ1-1
d_call: TRBD1
clone_size: NA
cdr3_aa: CASRTGGINTEAFF
cdr3_nt: TGTGCCAGCAGAACAGGGGGCATCAACACTGAAGCTTTCTTT

v_call: TRBV10-3
j_call: TRBJ2-3
d_call: TRBD1
clone_size: once
cdr3_aa: CAISGDSPTDTQYF
cdr3_nt: TGTGCCATCAGTGGGGACAGCCCCACAGATACGCAGTATTTT

v_call: TRBV27
j_call: TRBJ2-7
d_call: TRBD1
clone_size: NA
cdr3_aa: CASSFYQIDRGSYEQYF
cdr3_nt: TGTGCCAGCAGTTTTTACCAAATCGACAGGGGATCTTACGAGCAGTACTTC

v_call: TRBV19
j_call: TRBJ2-2
d_call: NA
clone_size: NA
cdr3_aa: CASSPRTDTGELFF
cdr3_nt: TGTGCCAGTAGTCCCCGGACAGACACCGGGGAGCTGTTTTTT

v_call: TRBV6-5
j_call: TRBJ1-3
d_call: NA
clone_size: NA
cdr3_aa: CASSPTALGNTIYF
cdr3_nt: TGTGCCAGCAGTCCGACTGCGCTGGGAAACACCATATATTTT

v_call: TRBV6-4
j_call: TRBJ1-5
d_call: NA
clone_size: NA
cdr3_aa: CASSEGSGQPQHF
cdr3_nt: TGTGCCAGCAGTGAGGGTAGCGGTCAGCCCCAGCATTTT

v_call: TRBV5-1
j_call: TRBJ2-3
d_call: TRBD1
clone_size: NA
cdr3_aa: CASSAGGGTDTQYF
cdr3_nt: TGCGCCAGCAGCGCAGGGGGCGGCACAGATACGCAGTATTTT

v_call: TRBV7-9
j_call: TRBJ2-5
d_call: TRBD2
clone_size: NA
cdr3_aa: CASSFRGGGAKETQYF
cdr3_nt: TGTGCCAGCAGTTTCCGTGGCGGGGGAGCGAAAGAGACCCAGTACTTC

v_call: TRBV27
j_call: TRBJ2-7
d_call: TRBD1
clone_size: few
cdr3_aa: CASSLSRDRDYEQYF
cdr3_nt: TGTGCCAGCAGTTTATCGCGGGACAGGGACTACGAGCAGTACTTC

v_call: TRBV11-2
j_call: TRBJ2-5
d_call: NA
clone_size: NA
cdr3_aa: CASSLIAVGGETQYF
cdr3_nt: TGTGCCAGCAGCCTTATAGCGGTCGGCGGTGAGACCCAGTACTTC

v_call: TRBV7-6
j_call: TRBJ2-4
d_call: TRBD2
clone_size: few
cdr3_aa: CASSPLSGGGSGGAKNIQYF
cdr3_nt: TGTGCCAGCAGCCCTCTGTCGGGTGGCGGGAGTGGGGGAGCCAAAAACATTCAGTACTTC

v_call: TRBV2
j_call: TRBJ2-2
d_call: TRBD2
clone_size: NA
cdr3_aa: CARGSLAGLHTGELFF
cdr3_nt: TGTGCCAGGGGATCTCTAGCGGGGTTACACACCGGGGAGCTGTTTTTT

v_call: TRBV3-1/TRBV3-2
j_call: TRBJ2-1
d_call: TRBD2
clone_size: NA
cdr3_aa: CASSHLGTSGRNEQFF
cdr3_nt: TGTGCCAGCAGCCACCTGGGGACTAGCGGGAGGAATGAGCAGTTCTTC

v_call: TRBV11-2
j_call: TRBJ1-1
d_call: NA
clone_size: few
cdr3_aa: CASSLRGFDAFF
cdr3_nt: TGTGCCAGCAGCTTAAGAGGGTTTGATGCTTTCTTT

v_call: TRBV6-1
j_call: TRBJ2-7
d_call: NA
clone_size: NA
cdr3_aa: CASSETGVSYEQYF
cdr3_nt: TGTGCCAGCAGTGAAACAGGCGTCAGCTACGAGCAGTACTTC

v_call: TRBV15
j_call: TRBJ2-2
d_call: NA
clone_size: NA
cdr3_aa: CATSRPDWNTGELFF
cdr3_nt: TGTGCCACCAGCAGACCGGACTGGAACACCGGGGAGCTGTTTTTT

v_call: TRBV19
j_call: TRBJ2-1
d_call: TRBD1
clone_size: NA
cdr3_aa: CASSISTGSNEQFF
cdr3_nt: TGTGCCAGTAGTATCTCGACAGGGTCCAATGAGCAGTTCTTC

v_call: TRBV19
j_call: TRBJ2-4
d_call: NA
clone_size: NA
cdr3_aa: CASSPRGLRGFHIQYF
cdr3_nt: TGTGCCAGTAGTCCCCGCGGGTTGCGGGGATTCCACATTCAGTACTTC

v_call: TRBV14
j_call: TRBJ1-2
d_call: NA
clone_size: NA
cdr3_aa: CASSRGLNYGYTF
cdr3_nt: TGTGCCAGCAGCCGGGGCTTAAACTATGGCTACACCTTC

v_call: TRBV21-1
j_call: TRBJ1-6
d_call: NA
clone_size: NA
cdr3_aa: CASSDNRDDSPLHF
cdr3_nt: TGTGCCAGCAGCGATAACAGGGATGATTCACCCCTCCACTTT

v_call: TRBV6-1
j_call: TRBJ2-2
d_call: TRBD1
clone_size: NA
cdr3_aa: CASSERTGVNTGELFF
cdr3_nt: TGTGCCAGCAGTGAAAGGACAGGGGTAAACACCGGGGAGCTGTTTTTT

v_call: TRBV5-6
j_call: TRBJ1-1
d_call: TRBD1
clone_size: NA
cdr3_aa: CASSLDPTGNGNKAFF
cdr3_nt: TGTGCCAGCAGCTTGGACCCGACAGGGAATGGCAATAAAGCTTTCTTT

v_call: TRBV5-1
j_call: TRBJ2-5
d_call: TRBD2
clone_size: once
cdr3_aa: CASSLEGLAGGIETQYF
cdr3_nt: TGCGCCAGCAGCTTGGAGGGACTAGCGGGAGGAATAGAGACCCAGTACTTC

v_call: TRBV27
j_call: TRBJ2-5
d_call: NA
clone_size: once
cdr3_aa: CASKDGGHQETQYF
cdr3_nt: TGTGCCAGCAAGGACGGGGGGCACCAAGAGACCCAGTACTTC

v_call: TRBV18
j_call: TRBJ1-6
d_call: NA
clone_size: NA
cdr3_aa: CASSPSDGVLSPLHF
cdr3_nt: TGTGCCAGCTCACCAAGCGATGGCGTTCTTTCACCCCTCCACTTT

v_call: TRBV5-6
j_call: TRBJ2-1
d_call: TRBD2
clone_size: NA
cdr3_aa: CASSLLAGSYNEQFF
cdr3_nt: TGTGCCAGCAGCTTACTAGCGGGCTCCTACAATGAGCAGTTCTTC

v_call: TRBV2
j_call: TRBJ1-5
d_call: NA
clone_size: NA
cdr3_aa: CASSDGRLNQPQHF
cdr3_nt: TGTGCCAGCAGTGACGGGAGGCTAAATCAGCCCCAGCATTTT

v_call: TRBV3-1/TRBV3-2
j_call: TRBJ2-7
d_call: TRBD2
clone_size: NA
cdr3_aa: CASSQDGGAYEQYF
cdr3_nt: TGTGCCAGCAGCCAAGATGGGGGGGCCTACGAGCAGTACTTC

v_call: TRBV3-1/TRBV3-2
j_call: TRBJ1-1
d_call: NA
clone_size: NA
cdr3_aa: CASSRQGGSTEAFF
cdr3_nt: TGTGCCAGCAGTCGTCAGGGCGGGAGCACTGAAGCTTTCTTT

v_call: TRBV5-6
j_call: TRBJ1-2
d_call: TRBD1
clone_size: NA
cdr3_aa: CASSLGRTGGYGYTF
cdr3_nt: TGTGCCAGCAGCTTAGGGAGGACAGGGGGATATGGCTACACCTTC

v_call: TRBV19
j_call: TRBJ1-2
d_call: NA
clone_size: few
cdr3_aa: CASSIPGPTMDGYTF
cdr3_nt: TGTGCCAGTAGTATCCCGGGTCCAACGATGGATGGCTACACCTTC

v_call: TRBV19
j_call: TRBJ2-3
d_call: NA
clone_size: NA
cdr3_aa: CASSIVGGGAGDTQYF
cdr3_nt: TGTGCCAGTAGTATAGTGGGAGGGGGGGCTGGAGATACGCAGTATTTT

v_call: TRBV7-3
j_call: TRBJ2-2
d_call: NA
clone_size: NA
cdr3_aa: CASIPLTGSRGTGELFF
cdr3_nt: TGTGCCAGCATCCCGCTTACAGGGAGCAGGGGCACCGGGGAGCTGTTTTTT

v_call: TRBV5-1
j_call: TRBJ2-1
d_call: NA
clone_size: many
cdr3_aa: CASSLGQRYNEQFF
cdr3_nt: TGCGCCAGCAGCTTGGGACAGCGCTACAATGAGCAGTTCTTC

v_call: TRBV6-5
j_call: TRBJ2-2
d_call: TRBD2
clone_size: NA
cdr3_aa: CASLKREGLGELFF
cdr3_nt: TGTGCCAGCCTTAAGCGGGAGGGCCTCGGGGAGCTGTTTTTT

v_call: TRBV6-5
j_call: TRBJ1-4
d_call: TRBD1
clone_size: NA
cdr3_aa: CASMDRGHNNEKLFF
cdr3_nt: TGTGCCAGCATGGACAGGGGGCACAATAATGAAAAACTGTTTTTT

v_call: TRBV10-3
j_call: TRBJ1-6
d_call: TRBD1
clone_size: NA
cdr3_aa: CAIRDRGISPLHF
cdr3_nt: TGTGCCATCAGGGACAGGGGAATTTCACCCCTCCACTTT

v_call: TRBV5-1
j_call: TRBJ2-3
d_call: NA
clone_size: NA
cdr3_aa: CASSLEQTTDTQYF
cdr3_nt: TGCGCCAGCAGCTTGGAACAGACCACAGATACGCAGTATTTT

v_call: TRBV5-8
j_call: TRBJ2-7
d_call: TRBD2
clone_size: NA
cdr3_aa: CASSRSGSSYEQYF
cdr3_nt: TGTGCCAGCAGCCGGAGCGGGAGCTCCTACGAGCAGTACTTC

v_call: TRBV7-3
j_call: TRBJ2-5
d_call: TRBD1
clone_size: NA
cdr3_aa: CASSTGQGRQETQYF
cdr3_nt: TGTGCCAGCAGCACAGGACAGGGGCGACAAGAGACCCAGTACTTC

v_call: TRBV7-3
j_call: TRBJ1-1
d_call: TRBD1
clone_size: NA
cdr3_aa: CASSFGQGSGAFF
cdr3_nt: TGTGCCAGCAGCTTCGGACAGGGCAGTGGAGCTTTCTTT

v_call: TRBV19
j_call: TRBJ2-2
d_call: NA
clone_size: NA
cdr3_aa: CASTKGLSITGELFF
cdr3_nt: TGTGCCAGCACGAAGGGACTCTCGATCACCGGGGAGCTGTTTTTT

v_call: TRBV6-6
j_call: TRBJ1-2
d_call: TRBD1
clone_size: NA
cdr3_aa: CASSLQGNYGYTF
cdr3_nt: TGTGCCAGCAGCTTACAGGGGAACTATGGCTACACCTTC